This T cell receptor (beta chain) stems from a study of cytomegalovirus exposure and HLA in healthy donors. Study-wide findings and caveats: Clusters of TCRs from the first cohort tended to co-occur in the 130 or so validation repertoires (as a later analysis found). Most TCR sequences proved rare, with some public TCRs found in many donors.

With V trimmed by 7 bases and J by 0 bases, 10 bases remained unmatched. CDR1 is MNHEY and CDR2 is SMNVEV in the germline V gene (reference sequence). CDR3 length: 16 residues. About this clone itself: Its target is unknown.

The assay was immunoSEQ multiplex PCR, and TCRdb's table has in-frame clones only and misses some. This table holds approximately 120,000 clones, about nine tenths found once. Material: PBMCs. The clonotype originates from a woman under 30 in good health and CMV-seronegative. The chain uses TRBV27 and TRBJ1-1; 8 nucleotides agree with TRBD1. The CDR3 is CASNPGGAQLNTEAFF. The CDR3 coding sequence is TGTGCCAGCAACCCAGGGGGCGCTCAGTTGAACACTGAAGCTTTCTTT.